This T cell receptor beta chain was observed in a study of blood T cell repertoires in COVID-19. Whole-study context: T cells, B-cell-depleted T cells, or PBMCs supplied cDNA or gDNA.

This clone was seen a few times. The CDR3 length is 16 residues. The V gene's germline CDR1 is SGHVS and CDR2 FQNEAQ. Germline trimming cut 5 bases from V and 12 bases from J; bases unmatched to any gene: 12. In the original workflow: Amplification with reference gene primers provided the estimates of nucleated cell counts. Clones were sequenced by immunoSEQ multiplex PCR, and TCRdb holds only the in-frame ones, with some missing. That table gives V, J and clone size, and the DNA gave D and trimming. The sample carries 200,000 to 250,000 clones, just over 85% recorded once. The sequence derives from an elderly man with acute or convalescent COVID-19. This sequence joins TRBV7-8 and TRBJ2-1, with 14 bases aligning to TRBD2. The sample consisted of peripheral blood. As DNA, the CDR3 is TGTGCCAGCAGCCTACTACCGGGACTAGCGGGAGTGGGGCAGTTCTTC. Protein sequence: CASSLLPGLAGVGQFF.